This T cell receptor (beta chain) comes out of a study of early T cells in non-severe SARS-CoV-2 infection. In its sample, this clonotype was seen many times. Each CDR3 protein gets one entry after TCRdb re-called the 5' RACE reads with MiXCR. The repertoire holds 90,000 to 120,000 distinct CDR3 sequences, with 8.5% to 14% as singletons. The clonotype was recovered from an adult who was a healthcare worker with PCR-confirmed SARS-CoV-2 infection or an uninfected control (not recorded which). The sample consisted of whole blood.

The CDR3 is CASSRGGTAGVTNEQFF. The CDR3 DNA sequence: TGTGCCAGCAGCCGGGGCGGGACGGCGGGAGTTACGAATGAGCAGTTCTTC. The rearrangement links TRBV4-2 to TRBJ2-1; 7 positions match TRBD2. This CDR3 has 17 residues. Per the germline V gene, CDR1 is LGHNA and CDR2 is YNFKEQ. Trimming at V came to 4 bases and at J to 7 bases, leaving 16 bases not matched to a gene.